Shown below are 10 T cell receptor beta chains from a single sample sequenced in a study of T-cell reconstitution after alpha-beta-depleted transplantation in children. For TCRbeta, the library was prepared with unique molecular identifiers. MiXCR was run by TCRdb on the PCR reads, yielding one entry per CDR3 protein. The sample lists about 870,000 distinct CDR3 sequences, about 16% occurring once. This specimen was PBMCs, mostly from graft donor cells, taken 360 days after TCRalphabeta/CD19-depleted stem cell transplant. The receptors were gathered from a male patient aged 10-17 years who had a stem cell transplant for acute lymphoblastic leukemia, so the T cells may come from the graft donor.

This clonotype was counted between two and nine times. The chain couples TRBV4-1 to TRBJ2-5; 10 nucleotides line up with TRBD2. The CDR3 has 16 amino acids. V was clipped by 3 bases and J by 3 bases; unmatched bases: 7. Looked up from germline, CDR1 is MGHRA and CDR2 is YSYEKL. The CDR3 spells CASSHGTSAGKETQYF. CDR3 DNA sequence: TGCGCCAGCAGCCATGGGACTAGCGCTGGAAAAGAGACCCAGTACTTC.

J is TRBJ2-7 and V is TRBV7-9, with TRBD2 identical over 14 bases. The V and J ends lost 5 bases and 5 bases, in that order; junction bases with no gene match: 2. CDR1 SEHNR and CDR2 FQNEAQ come from the germline V gene (reference sequence). The CDR3 is made up of 14 amino acids. The DNA for the CDR3 is TGTGCCAGCAGCGGGACTAGCGGGAGCCACGAGCAGTACTTC. Encoded protein: CASSGTSGSHEQYF.

In this sample, this clonotype turned up a few times. The chain couples TRBV24-1 to TRBJ2-1, with D perhaps TRBD2 (5 bases). The V end was cut by 11 bases, the J end by 1 base, with 17 bases between. The CDR3 contains 15 residues. Germline loops: CDR1 KGHDR, CDR2 SFDVKD. The CDR3 region is CAKLRAVASYNEQFF. For the CDR3, the DNA is TGTGCCAAGCTTAGAGCGGTAGCGTCCTACAATGAGCAGTTCTTC.

Notes on this clonotype: The junction shows a germline mismatch at one end, possibly a read error. The CDR3 DNA is TGTTCCAGCAGTTCTATCATCACAGATACGCAGTATTTT. Residues: CSSSSIITDTQYF. The V and J genes are TRBV6-6 and TRBJ2-3; D unclear. This CDR3 region has 13 residues. The germline V gene has CDR1 MNHNY and CDR2 SVGAGI (reference sequence).

This clonotype was seen only a few times. This rearrangement joins TRBV4-1 to TRBJ2-3, with TRBD2 identical over 10 bases. Germline trimming cut 2 bases from V and 4 bases from J; bases unmatched to any gene: 15. This CDR3 has 19 residues. The germline gives CDR1 MGHRA, CDR2 YSYEKL. In nucleotides, the CDR3 is TGCGCCAGCAGCCAACGAAGCGGGAGGGCCCAATCATCCCCAGATACGCAGTATTTT. This encodes CASSQRSGRAQSSPDTQYF.

The chain is built from TRBV3-1 and TRBJ2-1, with 7 nucleotides matching TRBD1. V lost 8 bases, J lost 9 bases, and 10 bases stayed unmatched. This CDR3 is 13 amino acids long. CDR1 and CDR2 from the germline V gene are LGHDT and YNNKEL (reference sequence). The CDR3 loop reads CASDRVGVGEQFF. The DNA of the CDR3 is TGTGCCAGCGACAGGGTTGGAGTTGGTGAGCAGTTCTTC.

This clonotype was observed a few times. The V call is TRBV7-9, the J call TRBJ2-3, with 9 bases identical to TRBD2. The J segment lost 6 bases and the V segment lost 1 base, leaving 8 bases of the junction unmatched. Germline CDR1 is SEHNR and CDR2 is FQNEAQ (reference sequence). CDR3 length: 16 amino acids. CDR3 DNA sequence: TGTGCCAGCAGCTTAGGGTCGGCGGGAGGGCCGGATACGCAGTATTTT. Protein: CASSLGSAGGPDTQYF.

This chain joins TRBV5-5 and TRBJ1-2, with a tentative D call TRBD1 (6 bases). From germline, CDR1 is SGHKS and CDR2 YYEKEE (reference sequence). This CDR3 comprises 15 residues. V was cut by 1 base and J by 0 bases, with 10 bases left in between. The chain's CDR3 is CASSLTGSPNYGYTF. The CDR3 nucleotides read TGTGCCAGCAGCTTGACAGGGAGCCCTAACTATGGCTACACCTTC.

The chain has TRBV7-6 and TRBJ2-7, with a tentative D call TRBD1 (6 bases). CDR1 is SGHVS and CDR2 is FNYEAQ in the germline V gene. V shed 2 bases and J shed 3 bases, with 23 bases lying between them. The length of the CDR3 is 18 residues. CDR3 bases: TGTGCCAGCAGCTTATCCCCCGGGACAAAGACGTCCTACTACGAGCAGTACTTC. It encodes CASSLSPGTKTSYYEQYF.

This clonotype occurred a few times. The gene calls are TRBV24-1 and TRBJ2-5, with 10 bases identical to TRBD1. CDR3 length: 14 amino acids. V lost 2 bases and J lost 5; bases outside the gene matches: 1. Germline CDR1 KGHDR, CDR2 SFDVKD. The CDR3 loop reads CATSDSTGGETQYF. The CDR3 DNA reads TGTGCCACCAGTGATTCGACAGGGGGCGAGACCCAGTACTTC.